Below, 12 T cell receptor beta chains from the same sample are listed, as sequenced in a study of CD8 T cells in Susac syndrome. RNA totalling about 0.5 to 1 ug underwent reverse transcription with random hexamers. Using its own MiXCR run on the immunoSEQ multiplex PCR reads, TCRdb lists one record per CDR3 protein. In the table there are 210,000 or so distinct CDR3 sequences, 94% of which are singletons. Sequencing was performed on CD4+ T cells from PBMCs. The receptors come from a human donor with Susac syndrome.

This chain uses TRBV20-1 with TRBJ1-5, with 10 positions matching TRBD1. Looked up from germline, CDR1 is DFQATT and CDR2 is SNEGSKA (reference sequence). The CDR3 is 15 residues long. The V segment lost 3 bases and the J segment 1 base; nucleotides outside the gene matches: 3. The CDR3 sequence is CSARGTGVSNQPQHF. In DNA form, the CDR3 reads TGCAGTGCTAGGGGGACAGGGGTCAGCAATCAGCCCCAGCATTTT.

V gene TRBV5-6 combines with J gene TRBJ2-1; 8 bases align to TRBD2. The CDR3 covers 14 residues. Germline V gene lookup returns CDR1 SGHDT and CDR2 YYEEEE. Losses at the gene ends were 4 bases for V and 8 bases for J; bases not matched to a gene: 8. CDR3 sequence: CASSPKRGWYEQFF. The CDR3 DNA reads as TGTGCCAGCAGCCCTAAGCGGGGGTGGTATGAGCAGTTCTTC.

The chain has TRBV6-5 and TRBJ2-1, with D perhaps TRBD2 (6 bases). Germline assignment: CDR1 MNHEY and CDR2 SVGAGI. This CDR3 spans 14 amino acids. Trimming cost V 8 bases and J 0 bases, with 11 bases left between them. The CDR3 coding sequence is TGTGCCAGCGGCCAGCGGGCCTCCTACAATGAGCAGTTCTTC. It yields the protein CASGQRASYNEQFF.

This chain uses TRBV27 with TRBJ2-7, with 12 bases matching TRBD1. V gave up 5 bases and J gave up 4 bases; unmatched junction bases: 6. The CDR3 has 15 residues. CDR1 is MNHEY, CDR2 SMNVEV, per germline (reference sequence). DNA for the CDR3: TGTGCCAGCAGTAAACGGGACAGGGGGCTATACGAGCAGTACTTC. Its protein product is CASSKRDRGLYEQYF.

This chain connects TRBV5-1 to TRBJ1-2, with 11 bases aligning to TRBD1. Germline values: CDR1 SGHRS, CDR2 YFSETQ. The CDR3 extends over 14 amino acids. J lost 5 bases, V lost 2 bases, and 2 bases had no gene match. CDR3 DNA: TGCGCCAGCAGCTTTGGACAGGGGGCATATGGCTACACCTTC. It translates to CASSFGQGAYGYTF.

The V call is TRBV5-4, the J call TRBJ2-2; TRBD1 might be the D (6 bases). The germline V gene encodes CDR1 SGHNT and CDR2 YYREEE (reference sequence). The ends were cut back, 3 bases at V and 6 bases at J, with 15 bases in the middle. The CDR3 spans 15 residues. DNA for the CDR3: TGTGCCAGCAGCTACGGACAGATTACATCCGGGGAGCTGTTTTTT. Amino acid sequence: CASSYGQITSGELFF.

The chain is built from TRBV20-1 and TRBJ2-6; D is ambiguous. The CDR3 is 13 amino acids. With 6 bases removed from V and 4 bases from J, the gap between germline ends came to 10 bases. Germline CDR1 is DFQATT and CDR2 is SNEGSKA (reference sequence). Here the CDR3 reads CSAHSGGANVLTF. The CDR3 bases are TGCAGTGCCCACTCTGGGGGGGCCAACGTCCTGACTTTC.

The genes are TRBV6-1 and TRBJ2-1; 8 bases are a match to TRBD1. The V gene end was trimmed by 6 bases and the J gene end by 0 bases; junction bases not matched to a gene: 10. From germline, CDR1 is MNHNS and CDR2 SASEGT. CDR3 length: 17 residues. Here the CDR3 DNA reads TGTGCCAGCAGGCCTGGACAGGGAGCCAGCTCCTACAATGAGCAGTTCTTC. It encodes CASRPGQGASSYNEQFF.

In this sample, this clonotype turned up a few times. The rearrangement links TRBV14 to TRBJ1-1; 7 nucleotides align to TRBD1. The CDR3 spans 13 residues. The germline gives CDR1 SGHDN, CDR2 FVKESK. V was clipped by 3 bases and J by 7 bases; unmatched bases: 5. CDR3 DNA sequence: TGTGCCAGCAGCCAGTCGAGGGACAGTGAAGCTTTCTTT. Translating gives CASSQSRDSEAFF.

This chain joins TRBV25-1 and TRBJ1-2, with a weak D call TRBD1 (5 bases). The CDR3 extends over 14 amino acids. Germline loops: CDR1 MGHDK, CDR2 SYGVNS. V was clipped by 6 bases and J by 5 bases, with 16 bases between them. CDR3 sequence reads: CASRAAGDGYGYTF. CDR3 DNA: TGTGCCAGCAGAGCCGCGGGGGATGGATATGGCTACACCTTC.

V and J are TRBV9 and TRBJ1-3; no clear D gene. Per germline, CDR1 SGDLS and CDR2 YYNGEE. The CDR3 is made up of 15 amino acids. V lost 1 base to trimming and J lost 4 bases, with 12 bases between them. CDR3 loop: CASSVSGSRGNTIYF. DNA of the CDR3: TGTGCCAGCAGCGTATCGGGGTCGCGGGGAAACACCATATATTTT.

The chain employs TRBV3-1 and TRBJ1-1; no firm D call. CDR3 length equals 13 residues. V shed 5 bases and J shed 4 bases, with 11 bases lying between them. Germline loops: CDR1 LGHDT, CDR2 YNNKEL (reference sequence). CDR3 residues: CASSSLKGTEAFF. The CDR3, as DNA: TGTGCCAGCAGCTCTCTGAAAGGCACTGAAGCTTTCTTT.